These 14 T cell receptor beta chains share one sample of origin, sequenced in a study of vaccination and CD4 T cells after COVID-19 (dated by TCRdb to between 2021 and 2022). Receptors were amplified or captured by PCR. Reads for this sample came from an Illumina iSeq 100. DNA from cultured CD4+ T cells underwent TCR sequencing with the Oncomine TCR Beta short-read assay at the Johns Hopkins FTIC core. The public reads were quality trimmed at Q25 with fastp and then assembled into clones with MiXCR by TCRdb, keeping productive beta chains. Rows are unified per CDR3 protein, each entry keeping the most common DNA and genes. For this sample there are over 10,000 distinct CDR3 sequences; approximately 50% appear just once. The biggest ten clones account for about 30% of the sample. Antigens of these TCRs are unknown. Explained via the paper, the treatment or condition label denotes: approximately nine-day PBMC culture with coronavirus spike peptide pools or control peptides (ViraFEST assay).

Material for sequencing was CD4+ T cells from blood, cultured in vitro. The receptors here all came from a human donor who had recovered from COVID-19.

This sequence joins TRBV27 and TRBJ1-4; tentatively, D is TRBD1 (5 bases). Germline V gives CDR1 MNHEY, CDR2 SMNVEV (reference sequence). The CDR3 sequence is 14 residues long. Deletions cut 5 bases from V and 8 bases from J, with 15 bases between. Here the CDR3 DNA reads TGTGCCAGCAGTGCCTTTAAGGCAGGGGAAAAACTGTTTTTT. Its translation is CASSAFKAGEKLFF.

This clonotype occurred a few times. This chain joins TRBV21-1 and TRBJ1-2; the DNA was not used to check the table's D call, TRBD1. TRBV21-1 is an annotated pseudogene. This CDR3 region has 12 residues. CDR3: CARGVGDYGYTF. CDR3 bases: TGTGCCAGGGGCGTGGGAGACTATGGCTACACCTTC.

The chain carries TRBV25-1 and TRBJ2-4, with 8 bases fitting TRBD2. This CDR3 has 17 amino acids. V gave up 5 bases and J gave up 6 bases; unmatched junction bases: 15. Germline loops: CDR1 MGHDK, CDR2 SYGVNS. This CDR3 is CASSPRGAGRSGNIQYF. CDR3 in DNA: TGTGCCAGCAGTCCGCGGGGGGCAGGGCGTTCGGGAAACATTCAGTACTTC. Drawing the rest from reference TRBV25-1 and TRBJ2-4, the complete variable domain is EADIYQTPRYLVIGTGKKITLECSQTMGHDKMYWYQQDPGMELHLIHYSYGVNSTEKGDLSSESTVSRIRTEHFPLTLESARPSHTSQYLCASSPRGAGRSGNIQYFGAGTRLSVL.

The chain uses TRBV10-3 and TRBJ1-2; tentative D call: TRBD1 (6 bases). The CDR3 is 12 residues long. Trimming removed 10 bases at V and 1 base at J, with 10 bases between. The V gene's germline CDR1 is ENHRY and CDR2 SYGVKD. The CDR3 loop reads CASTGNNYGYTF. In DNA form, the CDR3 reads TGTGCCAGCACAGGGAATAACTATGGCTACACCTTC.

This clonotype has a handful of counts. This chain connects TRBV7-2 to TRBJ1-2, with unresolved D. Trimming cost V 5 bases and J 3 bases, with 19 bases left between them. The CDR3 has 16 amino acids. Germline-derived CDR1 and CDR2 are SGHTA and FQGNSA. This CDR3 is CASSPRTGEVDYGYTF. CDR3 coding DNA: TGTGCCAGCAGCCCCCGGACTGGGGAGGTTGACTATGGCTACACCTTC.

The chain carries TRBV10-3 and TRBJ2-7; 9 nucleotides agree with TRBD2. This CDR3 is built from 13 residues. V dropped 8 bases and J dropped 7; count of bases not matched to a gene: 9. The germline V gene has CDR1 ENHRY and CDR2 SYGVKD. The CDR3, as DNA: TGTGCCATCGGGCGGGAGGGCAGGGGGGAGCAGTACTTC. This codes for CAIGREGRGEQYF.

CDR3 residues: CASSPQTGEGTEAFF. The CDR3 nucleotides are TGTGCCAGCAGCCCCCAGACAGGGGAGGGCACTGAAGCTTTCTTT. The rearrangement uses TRBV7-2 and TRBJ1-1; 8 bases line up with TRBD1. The germline CDR1 and CDR2 sequences are SGHTA and FQGNSA. There are 15 residues in the CDR3. V was clipped by 5 bases and J by 4 bases; unmatched bases: 9.

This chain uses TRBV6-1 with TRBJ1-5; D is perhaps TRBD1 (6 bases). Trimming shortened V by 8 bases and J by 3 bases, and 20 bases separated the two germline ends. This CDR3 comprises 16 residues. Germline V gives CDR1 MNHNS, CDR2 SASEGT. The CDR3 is CASGGRGGPDNQPQHF. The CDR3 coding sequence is TGTGCCAGCGGAGGAAGAGGGGGGCCTGACAATCAGCCCCAGCATTTT.

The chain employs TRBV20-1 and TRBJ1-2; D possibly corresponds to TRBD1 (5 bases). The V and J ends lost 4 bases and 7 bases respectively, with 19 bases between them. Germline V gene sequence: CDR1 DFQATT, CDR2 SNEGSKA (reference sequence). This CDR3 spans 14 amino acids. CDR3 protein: CSATKEGARSGYTF. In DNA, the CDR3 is TGCAGTGCTACAAAAGAAGGGGCTAGGTCTGGCTACACCTTC.

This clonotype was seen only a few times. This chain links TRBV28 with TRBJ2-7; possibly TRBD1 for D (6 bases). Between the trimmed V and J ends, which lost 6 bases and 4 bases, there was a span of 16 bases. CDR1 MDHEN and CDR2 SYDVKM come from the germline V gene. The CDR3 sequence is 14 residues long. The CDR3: CASSQQGPRYEQYF. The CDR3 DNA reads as TGTGCCAGCAGCCAACAGGGCCCCAGGTACGAGCAGTACTTC. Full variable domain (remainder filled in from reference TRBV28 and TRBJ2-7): DVKVTQSSRYLVKRTGEKVFLECVQDMDHENMFWYRQDPGLGLRLIYFSYDVKMKEKGDIPEGYSVSREKKERFSLILESASTNQTSMYLCASSQQGPRYEQYFGPGTRLTVT.

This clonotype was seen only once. CDR3 nucleotides: TGTGCCAGCAGCGTAGGTGGGGTTCAGGGCTATGGCTACACCTTC. Its translation is CASSVGGVQGYGYTF. The rearrangement links TRBV9 to TRBJ1-2; D might be TRBD1 (5 bases). V dropped 0 bases and J dropped 4 bases, with 13 bases sitting between them. The CDR3 covers 15 residues. CDR1 SGDLS and CDR2 YYNGEE come from the germline V gene.

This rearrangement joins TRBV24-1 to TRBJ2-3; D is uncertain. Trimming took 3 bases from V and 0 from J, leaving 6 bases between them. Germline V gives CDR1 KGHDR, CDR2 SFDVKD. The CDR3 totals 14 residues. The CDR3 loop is CATSDPRSTDTQYF. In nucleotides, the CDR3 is TGTGCCACCAGTGATCCCCGGAGCACAGATACGCAGTATTTT.

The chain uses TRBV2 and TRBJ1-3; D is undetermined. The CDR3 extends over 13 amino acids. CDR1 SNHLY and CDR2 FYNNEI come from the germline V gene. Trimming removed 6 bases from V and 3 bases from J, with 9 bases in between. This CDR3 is CASSGNYGNTIYF. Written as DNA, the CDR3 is TGTGCCAGCAGCGGGAACTATGGAAACACCATATATTTT.

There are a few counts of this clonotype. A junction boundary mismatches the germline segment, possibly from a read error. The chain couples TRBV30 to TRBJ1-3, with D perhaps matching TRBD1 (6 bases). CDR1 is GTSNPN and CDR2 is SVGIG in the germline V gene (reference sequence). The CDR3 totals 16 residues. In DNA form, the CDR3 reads TGTGCCTGGAGTTCCAGGGGCGGCTACTCTGGAAACACTATATATTTT. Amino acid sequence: CAWSSRGGYSGNTIYF.